This TCR beta chain was sequenced in a study of CD4 T cells in relation to SARS-CoV-2 and coronaviruses. Study results and limitations: In approximately 70% of donors, memory CD4+ clonotypes crossrecognized SARS-CoV-2 and at least one common cold coronavirus spike. Each donor contributed either pre-pandemic or post-infection samples, not both.

The CDR3 length is 13 residues. From germline, CDR1 is MDHEN and CDR2 SYDVKM. Trimming cost V 4 bases and J 4 bases, with 11 bases left between them. About this clone: The antigen is undetermined.

Unexposed donor CD4+ T cells date from about 2010-2019, before the COVID-19 pandemic. Measured with immunoSEQ multiplex PCR; TCRdb has only the in-frame clones, and not every one. The sample records 55,000 to 75,000 clones, about 87% being singletons. Input material: memory CD4+ T cells from PBMCs. This chain uses TRBV28 with TRBJ2-7; D remains unclear. The receptor comes from a human donor in good health. CDR3 amino acids: CASSSYLRYEQYF. The CDR3 DNA is TGTGCCAGCAGTTCCTACTTACGTTACGAGCAGTACTTC.